These 15 T cell receptor beta chains were sequenced from one sample in a study of blood T cell repertoires in COVID-19 (dated by TCRdb to the early 2020s). Receptor libraries were prepared by the immunoSEQ multiplex PCR assay. TCRdb's version of the immuneACCESS table is confined to in-frame rearrangements and falls short of the full clone set. An unresolved V gene accounts for under half of the shortfall where checked; the remainder is of unknown origin. This sample is represented by 240,000 or so clones; nearly 90% of them were singletons. The ten largest account for approximately 0.8% of the sample. Source material: peripheral blood. The receptors derive from a woman younger than 45 with acute or convalescent COVID-19.

The V gene is TRBV2, the J gene TRBJ2-7, with D possibly TRBD2 on 5 matching bases. Per the germline V gene, CDR1 is SNHLY and CDR2 is FYNNEI. Trimming removed 3 bases at V and 3 bases at J, with 12 bases between. The CDR3 totals 14 residues. The DNA of the CDR3 is TGTGCCAGCAGTGATAGGCGGGCTCTCTACGAGCAGTACTTC. Translating gives CASSDRRALYEQYF.

The V call is TRBV5-6, the J call TRBJ2-4; D uncertain. Germline CDR1 SGHDT, CDR2 YYEEEE. Trimming stripped 3 bases from V and 1 base from J, with 11 bases between. The CDR3 loop spans 15 amino acids. The CDR3 is CASSWATGAKNIQYF. DNA for the CDR3: TGTGCCAGCAGCTGGGCTACTGGGGCCAAAAACATTCAGTACTTC.

The chain uses TRBV10-3 and TRBJ2-7; 7 bases are shared with TRBD2. The germline V gene encodes CDR1 ENHRY and CDR2 SYGVKD. This CDR3 region has 15 residues. V lost 6 bases and J lost 3; bases outside the gene matches: 11. The CDR3 spells CAIRGGDGRVYEQYF. CDR3 nucleotides: TGTGCCATCAGGGGGGGGGACGGCAGGGTCTACGAGCAGTACTTC.

The V call is TRBV25-1, the J call TRBJ2-3; 9 nucleotides agree with TRBD1. The V and J ends lost 8 bases and 6 bases, in that order; junction bases with no gene match: 12. The CDR3 has 15 amino acids. Germline assignment: CDR1 MGHDK and CDR2 SYGVNS. CDR3 protein: CASSGTGRSTDTQYF. In nucleotides, the CDR3 is TGTGCCAGCTCCGGGACAGGGCGTTCGACGGATACGCAGTATTTT.

This clone has a single count. This rearrangement joins TRBV6-5 to TRBJ1-5; TRBD1 might be the D (6 bases). CDR1 is MNHEY and CDR2 is SVGAGI in the germline V gene. Trimming took 6 bases from V and 0 from J, leaving 12 bases between them. The CDR3 covers 15 residues. CDR3 coding DNA: TGTGCCAGCAGAAACGACAGGTATAGCAATCAGCCCCAGCATTTT. Protein sequence: CASRNDRYSNQPQHF.

This clone was seen only a few times. The chain carries TRBV27 and TRBJ2-7, with 16 nucleotides matching TRBD2. There are 14 residues in the CDR3. Germline V lookup: CDR1 MNHEY, CDR2 SMNVEV (reference sequence). V was pared by 8 bases and J by 5 bases, with 3 bases of the junction left unmatched. CDR3 DNA: TGTGCCAGCGGGACTAGCGGGAGGGCCCACGAGCAGTACTTC. It specifies CASGTSGRAHEQYF.

The chain is built from TRBV3-1 (or the pseudogene TRBV3-2) and TRBJ1-4; D gene ambiguous. This CDR3 spans 12 amino acids. The V and J ends lost 3 bases and 8 bases respectively, with 7 bases between them. CDR1 and CDR2 from the germline V gene are LGHDT and YNNKEL (reference sequence). The CDR3 DNA reads TGTGCCAGCAGCCATCGTCAGGAAAAACTGTTTTTT. The encoded protein is CASSHRQEKLFF.

The rearrangement links TRBV9 to TRBJ1-2, with TRBD1 identical over 7 bases. Germline CDR1 and CDR2: SGDLS and YYNGEE. Trimming at V came to 6 bases and at J to 1 base, leaving 3 bases not matched to a gene. There are 13 residues in the CDR3. The CDR3 bases are TGTGCCAGCAACTCAGGGGGTAACTATGGCTACACCTTC. This codes for CASNSGGNYGYTF.

The rearrangement joins TRBV19 to TRBJ1-5; TRBD1 matches 7 bases. Per the germline V gene, CDR1 is LNHDA and CDR2 is SQIVND (reference sequence). This CDR3 spans 14 amino acids. With 5 bases clipped from V and 8 bases from J, the junction kept 9 bases outside the gene matches. The CDR3, as DNA: TGTGCCAGTAGTGCTCGGACAGGCCCCAAGCCCCAGCATTTT. It specifies CASSARTGPKPQHF.

A single count supports this clone. The V gene is TRBV7-3, the J gene TRBJ2-3; 7 bases map to TRBD1. CDR1 and CDR2 (germline): SGHTA, FQGTGA. The V gene end was trimmed by 5 bases and the J gene end by 6 bases; junction bases not matched to a gene: 2. The CDR3 contains 12 residues. The DNA of the CDR3 is TGTGCCAGCAGCCCGACAGGGGATACGCAGTATTTT. This codes for CASSPTGDTQYF.

The chain employs TRBV11-2 and TRBJ2-7; 12 bases map to TRBD2. CDR3 length equals 15 residues. The trim removed 5 bases at V and 4 bases at J, leaving 6 bases unmatched. The germline V gene has CDR1 SGHAT and CDR2 FQNNGV. CDR3 residues: CASSPTGLAGYEQYF. The CDR3 region has the DNA TGTGCCAGCAGCCCCACAGGACTAGCGGGGTACGAGCAGTACTTC. Full variable domain (outside the CDR3, taken from reference TRBV11-2 and TRBJ2-7): EAGVAQSPRYKIIEKRQSVAFWCNPISGHATLYWYQQILGQGPKLLIQFQNNGVVDDSQLPKDRFSAERLKGVDSTLKIQPAKLEDSAVYLCASSPTGLAGYEQYFGPGTRLTVT.

The CDR3 region has the DNA TGCGCCAGCAGCGGTAGCGGGAGGCGGGCAGATACGCAGTATTTT. This codes for CASSGSGRRADTQYF. V is TRBV5-1 and J is TRBJ2-3, with 10 positions matching TRBD2. V was pared by 4 bases and J by 4 bases, with 6 bases of the junction left unmatched. This CDR3 contains 15 residues. Germline values: CDR1 SGHRS, CDR2 YFSETQ.

In this sample, this clone turned up once. CDR3 in amino acids: CASSVGRAGDEYF. The CDR3 nucleotides are TGTGCCAGCAGCGTAGGGAGAGCGGGAGACGAGTACTTC. The chain combines TRBV7-9 with TRBJ2-7, with 8 bases aligning to TRBD2. V shed 5 bases and J 11 bases; nucleotides not matched to a gene: 11. The CDR3 has 13 amino acids. Germline loops: CDR1 SEHNR, CDR2 FQNEAQ (reference sequence). Full variable domain (rest looked up from reference TRBV7-9 and TRBJ2-7): DTGVSQNPRHKITKRGQNVTFRCDPISEHNRLYWYRQTLGQGPEFLTYFQNEAQLEKSRLLSDRFSAERPKGSFSTLEIQRTEQGDSAMYLCASSVGRAGDEYFGPGTRLTVT.

V usage is TRBV9 and J usage is TRBJ1-4, with D perhaps matching TRBD1 (6 bases). The CDR3 has 15 residues. Germline CDR1 SGDLS, CDR2 YYNGEE. V was cut by 4 bases and J by 0 bases, with 10 bases left in between. The CDR3 is CASSPRTATNEKLFF. The DNA for the CDR3 is TGTGCCAGCAGCCCCCGGACAGCAACTAATGAAAAACTGTTTTTT.

This sequence joins TRBV6-2 or TRBV6-3 and TRBJ1-1; D remains ambiguous. Per the germline V gene, CDR1 is MNHEY and CDR2 is SVGEGT. V was pared by 2 bases and J by 0 bases, with 13 bases between. There are 16 residues in the CDR3. Here the CDR3 DNA reads TGTGCCAGCAGTTACCCTAGGGAGACCATGAACACTGAAGCTTTCTTT. This translates into CASSYPRETMNTEAFF.